The source of this T cell receptor (beta chain) is a study of blood T cells in healthy people across ages (dated by TCRdb to about 2015). In the study overall: In model experiments, template switching captured about one uniquely barcoded TCR beta cDNA molecule for every two T cells. The donors were divided into four age groups: young (average around 17 years), middle-aged (about 41), aged (under 70) and long-lived (about 80). To avoid experimental bias, donors of different ages were spread randomly across the sequencing lanes. The study analyzed two additional independent replicas of 1 million unique cDNA reads from the same blood draw for two donors, one aged 18 to 30 and one aged 80 or older. Age-related changes in TCR beta repertoire diversity were measured in the study by deep sequencing normalized with unique cDNA molecular identifiers.

Notes on this clonotype: Its binding antigen is unknown. Per-base quality was not reported, and no clone a single base away is much larger than it.

The CDR3 covers 14 residues, taking in both the cysteine and the phenylalanine. This entry keeps only the CDR3 DNA: 42 bases, framed from base 1. Per the germline V gene (reference sequence), DFQATT is the CDR1 and SNEGSKA is the CDR2. V is reduced by 6 bases and J by 3 bases, leaving a spacing of 15 bases between them. Donors were 40 or so systemically healthy Caucasian individuals from Russia aged about 6 to 100 years. Each donor gave roughly 9 milliliters of peripheral blood, drawn into EDTA-treated Vacutainer tubes. Ficoll-Paque density-gradient centrifugation was used to isolate PBMCs, with at least 6 million per sample. Trizol reagent was used to extract total RNA from the PBMCs, yielding at least 6 micrograms per sample. The percentages of naive CD45RAhigh/CD27high T cells were determined by flow cytometry on a PBMC aliquot from every donor. Library preparation was by 5' RACE. TCRdb shows the sequencer as Illumina HiSeq 2500. A second PCR of roughly 6 to 12 cycles was performed with a sample-barcoded 5' primer and a J-beta primer mix. A unique molecular identifier was introduced onto each TCR beta cDNA molecule by a template-switch 5' adaptor carrying 12 random nucleotides. Each sample yielded at least 2.5 million CDR3-containing paired-end reads. First-strand cDNA was synthesized from all RNA with the Mint cDNA synthesis kit, primed by a TRBC-specific oligonucleotide. Following uracil-DNA glycosylase treatment, all cDNA underwent a first 18-cycle PCR with the universal primers M1SS and BC2_uni_R. In the authors' own workflow: Normalization of each sample was performed by random selection of 1 million high-quality reads, each carrying a distinct molecular identifier. Reads sharing molecular identifiers were discarded rather than binned into consensus sequences. CDR3 identification, clonotype clustering and error correction used MiTCR with a Q25 quality threshold and the strictest error-elimination algorithm. A nonparametric unseen species model with Euler transformation was used to estimate a lower bound on total TCR beta diversity. The public reads were reprocessed in TCRdb via fastp at Q25 and MiXCR, keeping in-frame beta chains. For every CDR3 protein sequence, its rows merge into one entry that carries the most common genes and DNA. These V and J calls derive from TCRdb rather than the authors' analysis. For this sample the table gives around 400,000 distinct CDR3 sequences, of which 52% were detected only once. The top ten constitute 45% to 55% of the sample.

Study-level results and caveats: Estimates of total diversity based on one million sequenced T cells were considered lower bounds and underestimates. The CMV infection status of donors was not known, potentially confounding age-related changes in expanded clonotypes. As age increased, observed TCR beta diversity per million T cells dropped in a roughly linear way, and a significant reduction was already evident by age around 41. Conclusive comparison of naive and antigen-experienced compartments was prevented by the profiling of bulk unsorted PBMCs. Observed TCR beta diversity correlated strongly with the percentage of naive T cells measured by flow cytometry. Compared with the aged group, the long-lived group had more naive CD4+ T cells, fewer expanded clones and increased TCR diversity, a pattern suggesting age selection.

The sequence was collected from a man aged 55 to 69 in good health. The receptor chain draws on TRBV20-1 and TRBJ2-1; the D segment might be TRBD1 or TRBD2, since each matches 5 bases. Sequencing input: blood. The nucleotides are TGCAGTGCCCCCGGGGCTAGCCGCTACAATGAGCAGTTCTTC. It specifies CSAPGASRYNEQFF.